This is a list of T cell receptor beta chains from one sample in a study of vaccination and CD4 T cells after COVID-19. TCRdb reanalysed the PCR reads using MiXCR and keeps one entry per CDR3 protein. The sample holds 15,000 to 20,000 distinct CDR3 sequences, 67% seen once. No antigens are known for them. Source material: CD4+ T cells from blood, cultured in vitro. Receptors were obtained from a human donor who had recovered from COVID-19. The conserved cysteine and the conserved F or W are not part of the CDR3 here. D genes are given only for firm matches.

-,TRBJ1-2,TRBV29-1,SVGAGGYGYT
TRBD1,TRBJ2-7,TRBV7-2,ASSTPGTVGSYEQY
-,TRBJ1-2,TRBV29-1,SVEKGQGSGGYT
-,TRBJ1-5,TRBV6-5,ASSYSRLTGQPQH
-,TRBJ1-3,TRBV20-1,SVRGPGNTIY
-,TRBJ1-6,TRBV20-1,SFRPGLQSPLH
TRBD1,TRBJ1-5,TRBV6-1,ASKTGGRDQPQH
TRBD1,TRBJ1-5,TRBV7-9,ASSLWSGTGEQPQH
-,TRBJ1-1,TRBV10-3,AIAAGAPTEAF
TRBD1,TRBJ2-7,TRBV5-1,PSCTGTEAYEQY
TRBD1,TRBJ1-3,TRBV20-1,SARSPLQTGSSGNTIY
TRBD1,TRBJ1-5,TRBV27,ASSPRDRVSNQPQH
-,TRBJ1-5,TRBV7-9,ASSVDNRNQPQH
-,TRBJ2-7,TRBV7-2,ASSLRGTVSNYEQY
-,TRBJ1-5,TRBV7-5,ISVPEASRVLPSRPQH
-,TRBJ1-3,TRBV7-9,ASSSGSTGNTIY
TRBD1,TRBJ1-6,TRBV19,ASSPRGQPSSTLH
-,TRBJ1-5,TRBV6-1,ASSGWTGGRVQPQH
TRBD2,TRBJ2-5,TRBV28,ASRPPGLAGGETQY
-,TRBJ1-1,TRBV28,ASSLLSALNTEAF
-,TRBJ2-5,TRBV6-4,ASSDSPKETQY
-,TRBJ1-1,TRBV24-1,ATSDLLWGEVI
TRBD1,TRBJ1-2,TRBV6-5,ASSYHRGGAGYT
-,TRBJ1-5,TRBV24-1,ATSDPGGWQPQH
-,TRBJ1-2,TRBV7-3,ASSLTGGPNGYT
TRBD1,TRBJ1-2,TRBV4-3,ASSLQGAGYGYT
TRBD1,TRBJ1-5,TRBV15,ATSRSTGYSNQPQH
TRBD1,TRBJ2-4,TRBV7-9,ASSPSRGPQNIQY
-,TRBJ1-1,TRBV30,AAQGSSEAF
-,TRBJ1-2,TRBV27,ASSLKGDGYT
TRBD1,TRBJ1-2,TRBV19,ATAGTGDGYT
-,TRBJ1-2,TRBV9,ASRTETYGYT
-,TRBJ2-7,TRBV12-3/TRBV12-4,ASRHDVRGSQY
TRBD2,TRBJ2-2,TRBV28,ASSSGGGRLARGSPGELF
TRBD1,TRBJ2-4,TRBV7-9,ASSPRATGKGKNIQY
TRBD2,TRBJ2-2,TRBV20-1,SASIAGGPNTGELF
-,TRBJ1-5,TRBV28,ASSLGNQPQH
-,TRBJ1-2,TRBV19,ASSPLGESNYGYT
-,TRBJ2-7,TRBV28,ASRSQGGGDYEQY
-,TRBJ1-1,TRBV7-2,ASSLVMGARRTEAF
-,TRBJ1-5,TRBV27,ASSLEQGSQPQH
-,TRBJ2-2,TRBV20-1,SARGGRGARTTGELF
-,TRBJ1-5,TRBV15,ATSRDFFRNSNQPQH
-,TRBJ2-2,TRBV6-4,ASSDSIANTGELF
-,TRBJ2-3,TRBV20-1,SARGLVTATDTQY
-,TRBJ1-5,TRBV20-1,SALAGTPGYQPQH
TRBD2,TRBJ2-7,TRBV7-9,ASSPTGTRDDEQY
TRBD1,TRBJ1-1,TRBV7-3,ASSLDSGTGNTEAF